The rows below give T cell receptor beta chains drawn from one sample of a study of blood T cell repertoires in COVID-19. Profiled with immunoSEQ multiplex PCR; TCRdb holds only in-frame clones, not every one. This table holds about 230,000 clones, around 84% found once. Sequencing was performed on PBMCs or T cells enriched from blood (not recorded which). All receptors come from a young man who had recovered from COVID-19. Each CDR3 is given with its conserved first and last residue. The D gene is left open where the match is weak. Expanded clones get a size class; other rows say once, few or many, or leave the size out.

v_gene,j_gene,abundance,d_gene,CDR3nt,CDR3aa
TRBV28,TRBJ2-7,-,-,TGTGCCAGCAGTTTATGGGCGGGAGAGCAGTACTTC,CASSLWAGEQYF
TRBV25-1,TRBJ2-1,-,TRBD1,TGTGCCAGCAGTGACGGGACAGGGGTTTTCTACAATGAGCAGTTCTTC,CASSDGTGVFYNEQFF
TRBV4-2,TRBJ2-3,-,TRBD2,TGTGCCAGCAGGACGGGAGGGGAATTGAGCACAGATACGCAGTATTTT,CASRTGGELSTDTQYF
TRBV6-5,TRBJ2-7,-,TRBD2,TGTGCCAGCACCGATTTAGCGGGGCACTCCTACGAGCAGTACTTC,CASTDLAGHSYEQYF
TRBV13,TRBJ2-1,-,TRBD2,TGTGCCAGCAGCCTCCGGGGAGGGAGCTCCTACAATGAGCAGTTCTTC,CASSLRGGSSYNEQFF
TRBV5-4,TRBJ2-7,-,-,TGTGCCAGCAGCACTGACAGTTACGAGCAGTACTTC,CASSTDSYEQYF
TRBV7-9,TRBJ2-1,once,-,TGTGCCAGCAGCCCCGAGGGAGAGAGCTCCTACAATGAGCAGTTCTTC,CASSPEGESSYNEQFF
TRBV19,TRBJ1-4,-,TRBD1,TGTGCCAGTAGTACTCGACAGGGGGCAACTAATGAAAAACTGTTTTTT,CASSTRQGATNEKLFF
TRBV7-2,TRBJ1-2,-,TRBD1,TGTGCCAGCAGCTCACAGGGGCCCCTTAACTATGGCTACACCTTC,CASSSQGPLNYGYTF
TRBV5-1,TRBJ1-6,-,TRBD1,TGCGCCAGCAGCTTGGGGGACAGGAATTCACCCCTCCACTTT,CASSLGDRNSPLHF
TRBV5-1,TRBJ1-1,-,-,TGCGCCAGCAGCTTGGATATCGGGGGGCTGAACACTGAAGCTTTCTTT,CASSLDIGGLNTEAFF
TRBV9,TRBJ1-3,-,TRBD1,TGTGCCAGCAGCGGAAGACAGGGGCCCGGAGGCACCATATATTTT,CASSGRQGPGGTIYF
TRBV27,TRBJ2-1,-,-,TGTGCCAGCAAAATGATGGGAGCGGAATACAATGAGCAGTTCTTC,CASKMMGAEYNEQFF
TRBV10-3,TRBJ1-5,-,TRBD1,TGTGCCATCAGTGAGACGACAGGGGATGTTCAGCCCCAGCATTTT,CAISETTGDVQPQHF
TRBV11-3,TRBJ1-4,-,TRBD1,TGTGCCAGCAGCATCGGGACAGCTGAAAAACTGTTTTTT,CASSIGTAEKLFF
TRBV5-1,TRBJ2-3,-,-,TGCGCCAGCAGCTTGGTAGCAGATACGCAGTATTTT,CASSLVADTQYF
TRBV3-1/TRBV3-2,TRBJ2-1,once,TRBD2,TGTGCCAGCAGCCAAAAACCGAGACTAGCGGGAGGTTGGTGGCAGTTCTTC,CASSQKPRLAGGWWQFF
TRBV28,TRBJ2-2,-,-,TGTGCCAGCAGTTTATCTTTCGGAGACACCGGGGAGCTGTTTTTT,CASSLSFGDTGELFF
TRBV30,TRBJ1-1,-,-,TGTGCCTGGAGTGCGACTGGTGAAGCTTTCTTT,CAWSATGEAFF
TRBV9,TRBJ1-3,-,-,TGTGCCAGCAGCGTAGCCGGCGGAAACTCTGGAAACACCATATATTTT,CASSVAGGNSGNTIYF
TRBV18,TRBJ2-3,few,-,TGTGCCAGCTCACCAATGGGCCCCGGGGGAGATACGCAGTATTTT,CASSPMGPGGDTQYF
TRBV5-1,TRBJ2-5,-,-,TGCGCCAGCAGCTTAGGCAGCGCCCCTGAGACCCAGTACTTC,CASSLGSAPETQYF
TRBV12-3/TRBV12-4,TRBJ1-1,-,-,TGTGCCAGCAGTTCCACAACAGGGACCGCTTTCTTT,CASSSTTGTAFF
TRBV19,TRBJ1-4,-,TRBD1,TGTGCCAGTAGTATACCCGACAGGGACCGGGCCGATGAAAAACTGTTTTTT,CASSIPDRDRADEKLFF
TRBV5-1,TRBJ2-7,once,-,TGCGCCAGCAGCTTCCCGGCTCGGGCCTACGAGCAGTACTTC,CASSFPARAYEQYF
TRBV11-2,TRBJ1-1,-,-,TGTGCCAGCAGCTCCGCGGCCGGATTGATGAACACTGAAGCTTTCTTT,CASSSAAGLMNTEAFF
TRBV3-1/TRBV3-2,TRBJ1-2,-,-,TGTGCCAGCACTATGCACGGTCCAGGGGGCTACACCTTC,CASTMHGPGGYTF
TRBV6-5,TRBJ2-2,-,-,TGTGCCAGCAGTTTCTCGCATCGGGGGAACACCGGGGAGCTGTTTTTT,CASSFSHRGNTGELFF
TRBV10-3,TRBJ2-1,-,TRBD2,TGTGCCATCAGTGAGTCCAGCGGGAGGGTTGTTGAGCAGTTCTTC,CAISESSGRVVEQFF
TRBV15,TRBJ2-1,-,-,TGTGCCACCAGCAGAGATTATCAACAGGGTTCCTACAATGAGCAGTTCTTC,CATSRDYQQGSYNEQFF
TRBV27,TRBJ2-7,-,TRBD2,TGTGCCAGCAGTTTATCACAACTAGCGGGAGGGGACTCCTACGAGCAGTACTTC,CASSLSQLAGGDSYEQYF
TRBV6-5,TRBJ1-4,-,-,TGTGCCAGCAGTTACTCGACAGCAACTAATGAAAAACTGTTTTTT,CASSYSTATNEKLFF
TRBV11-3,TRBJ1-3,few,-,TGTGCCAGCAGCTCACGGACTCCCGCCACCATATATTTT,CASSSRTPATIYF
TRBV12-5,TRBJ1-6,few,TRBD1,TGTGCTAGTGGCCTGGGACAGGGTGCGAATTCACCCCTCCACTTT,CASGLGQGANSPLHF
TRBV6-2/TRBV6-3,TRBJ2-5,-,TRBD2,TGTGCCAGCAGTTACACTAGCGGGAGCTGGGAAGAGACCCAGTACTTC,CASSYTSGSWEETQYF
TRBV4-1,TRBJ2-7,-,TRBD1,TGCGCCAGCAGCCAAGGCGGTCGGGACAGCCACTACGAGCAGTACTTC,CASSQGGRDSHYEQYF
TRBV11-3,TRBJ2-4,-,-,TGTGCCAGCAGCGCTTATGACATAGCCAAAAACATTCAGTACTTC,CASSAYDIAKNIQYF
TRBV5-1,TRBJ1-6,-,TRBD1,TGCGCCAGCAGCTTGGACTCGACAGGGCTAAATTCACCCCTCCACTTT,CASSLDSTGLNSPLHF
TRBV15,TRBJ1-2,-,TRBD1,TGTGCCACCAGCAGAGACGGGGGCCTCACAGGGGGGGGCGGAGGCTACACCTTC,CATSRDGGLTGGGGGYTF
TRBV2,TRBJ1-5,-,-,TGTGCCAGCTCGAACAAACACACGCTCAATCAGCCCCAGCATTTT,CASSNKHTLNQPQHF
TRBV10-3,TRBJ2-1,-,TRBD1,TGTGCCATCTGGGACAGGGAACAGTCCTACAATGAGCAGTTCTTC,CAIWDREQSYNEQFF
TRBV4-1,TRBJ1-2,-,-,TGCGCCAGCAGCCAAGGTATGAGAAACTATGGCTACACCTTC,CASSQGMRNYGYTF
TRBV14,TRBJ2-5,once,-,TGTGCCAGCAGCCCAAGGACTGGTAAAGAGACCCAGTACTTC,CASSPRTGKETQYF
TRBV5-1,TRBJ2-5,-,TRBD2,TGCGCCAGCAGCCAGGGACTAGCGGGGGGGGCAGAGACCCAGTACTTC,CASSQGLAGGAETQYF
TRBV12-5,TRBJ2-7,-,-,TGTGCTAGTGGTTTGGCGGTTTCCTACGAGCAGTACTTC,CASGLAVSYEQYF
TRBV3-1/TRBV3-2,TRBJ1-2,-,TRBD1,TGTGCCAGCAGCCAAGAAGAGGGGGCAAGGGGCTACACCTTC,CASSQEEGARGYTF
TRBV10-2,TRBJ1-1,-,TRBD1,TGCGCCAGCACCTACCACAGGGGAAACACTGAAGCTTTCTTT,CASTYHRGNTEAFF